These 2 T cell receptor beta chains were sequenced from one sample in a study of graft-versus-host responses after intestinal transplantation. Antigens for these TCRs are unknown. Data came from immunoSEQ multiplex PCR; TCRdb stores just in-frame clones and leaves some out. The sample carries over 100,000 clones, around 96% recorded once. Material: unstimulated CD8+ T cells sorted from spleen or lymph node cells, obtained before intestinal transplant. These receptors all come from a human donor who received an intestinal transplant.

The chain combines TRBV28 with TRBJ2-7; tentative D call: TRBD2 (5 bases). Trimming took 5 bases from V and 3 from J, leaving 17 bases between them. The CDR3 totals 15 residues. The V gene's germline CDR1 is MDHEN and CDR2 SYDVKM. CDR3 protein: CASSLPGEWIYEQYF. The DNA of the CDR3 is TGTGCCAGCAGTCTACCTGGGGAGTGGATCTACGAGCAGTACTTC.

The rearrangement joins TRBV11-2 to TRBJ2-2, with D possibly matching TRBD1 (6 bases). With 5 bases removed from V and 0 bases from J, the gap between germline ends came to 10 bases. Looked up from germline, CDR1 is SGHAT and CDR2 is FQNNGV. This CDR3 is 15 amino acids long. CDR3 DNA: TGTGCCAGCAGCCCCCGACAGGCGAACACCGGGGAGCTGTTTTTT. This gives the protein CASSPRQANTGELFF.